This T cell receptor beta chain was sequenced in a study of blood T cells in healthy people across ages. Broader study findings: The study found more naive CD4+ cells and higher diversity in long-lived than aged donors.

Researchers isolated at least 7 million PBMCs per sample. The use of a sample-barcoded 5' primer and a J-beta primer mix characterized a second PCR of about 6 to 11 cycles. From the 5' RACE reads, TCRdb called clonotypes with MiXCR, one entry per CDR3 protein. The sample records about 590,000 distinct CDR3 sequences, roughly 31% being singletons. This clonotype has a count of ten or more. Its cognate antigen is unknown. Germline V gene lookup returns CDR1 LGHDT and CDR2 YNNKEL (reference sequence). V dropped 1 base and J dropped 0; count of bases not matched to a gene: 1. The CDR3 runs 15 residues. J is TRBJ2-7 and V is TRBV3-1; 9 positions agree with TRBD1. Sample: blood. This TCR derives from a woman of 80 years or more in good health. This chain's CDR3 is CASSQGQGVSYEQYF. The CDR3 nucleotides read TGTGCCAGCAGCCAAGGACAGGGGGTCTCCTACGAGCAGTACTTC.